The clone carrying this T cell receptor (beta chain) was seen more than once but under ten times. The CDR3 runs 13 residues. Germline V lookup: CDR1 SQVTM, CDR2 ANQGSEA. V lost 3 bases and J lost 5, with 13 bases in between. This record belongs to a study of response to subunit inactivated influenza vaccine. TCRdb re-called the RT-PCR reads through MiXCR, storing one row per CDR3 protein. The table includes about 570,000 distinct CDR3 sequences, 10% to 12% detected once. The same data also contributed to another study, on T cells expressing NK-cell markers. Turning to that study: The authors generated TCR beta cDNA through 5'RACE template switching with UMIs.

The gene calls are TRBV29-1 and TRBJ2-5, with D possibly matching TRBD1 (5 bases). This specimen consisted of PBMCs from blood, obtained on the day of vaccination. This sequence was found in a man over 45 who received an inactivated influenza vaccine. The CDR3 nucleotides read TGCAGCGTTGATATAGGGGATGGGGAGACCCAGTACTTC. Amino acid sequence: CSVDIGDGETQYF. The full variable domain, completed using reference TRBV29-1 and TRBJ2-5, is SAVISQKPSRDICQRGTSLTIQCQVDSQVTMMFWYRQQPGQSLTLIATANQGSEATYESGFVIDKFPISRPNLTFSTLTVSNMSPEDSSIYLCSVDIGDGETQYFGPGTRLLVL.